This TCR beta chain was documented in a study of T cell responses to AZD1222 COVID-19 vaccine. Study results and caveats: The study reported that nearly half of spike-specific TCRs target unmutated variant regions.

Clones were read by immunoSEQ multiplex PCR, and TCRdb kept only the in-frame ones, dropping some. The sample carries under 200,000 clones, 92% recorded once. The CDR3 length is 13 residues. Germline V gene lookup returns CDR1 SNHLY and CDR2 FYNNEI. V shed 5 bases, J shed 7 bases, and the junction held 5 bases outside the gene matches. Notes on this clone: Its specificity is not known.

The sequencing here drew on peripheral blood, taken 28 days after the second AZD1222 dose. The chain is built from TRBV2 and TRBJ1-2, with 9 bases identical to TRBD1. This TCR came from an adult who received the AZD1222 COVID-19 vaccine. The CDR3 bases are TGTGCCAGCAGTCCTACAGGGGGCCCTGGCTACACCTTC. It is translated as CASSPTGGPGYTF.